One T cell receptor beta chain is described in this entry. No antigen is known for it. Profiled with immunoSEQ multiplex PCR; TCRdb holds only in-frame clones, not every one. This table holds 130,000 to 150,000 clones, just over 90% found once. The sample originates from a study of T cell responses to AZD1222 COVID-19 vaccine. General observations from the study: Clonal diversity may have been underestimated in mostly white British donors. No repertoire was sampled before or during the peak T cell response, only after it. Just six AZD1222 recipients were seropositive at baseline.

The CDR3 consists of 14 residues. Between the trimmed V and J ends, which lost 0 bases and 11 bases, there was a span of 14 bases. Germline CDR1 and CDR2: MGHRA and YSYEKL. The clonotype was recovered from an adult in good health. The V call is TRBV4-1, the J call TRBJ1-5; D unresolved. Specimen: peripheral blood, collected on day 0 of MenACWY control vaccination. CDR3 region: CASSQDFRYASQHF. CDR3 coding DNA: TGCGCCAGCAGCCAAGATTTCAGGTATGCTTCCCAGCATTTT.